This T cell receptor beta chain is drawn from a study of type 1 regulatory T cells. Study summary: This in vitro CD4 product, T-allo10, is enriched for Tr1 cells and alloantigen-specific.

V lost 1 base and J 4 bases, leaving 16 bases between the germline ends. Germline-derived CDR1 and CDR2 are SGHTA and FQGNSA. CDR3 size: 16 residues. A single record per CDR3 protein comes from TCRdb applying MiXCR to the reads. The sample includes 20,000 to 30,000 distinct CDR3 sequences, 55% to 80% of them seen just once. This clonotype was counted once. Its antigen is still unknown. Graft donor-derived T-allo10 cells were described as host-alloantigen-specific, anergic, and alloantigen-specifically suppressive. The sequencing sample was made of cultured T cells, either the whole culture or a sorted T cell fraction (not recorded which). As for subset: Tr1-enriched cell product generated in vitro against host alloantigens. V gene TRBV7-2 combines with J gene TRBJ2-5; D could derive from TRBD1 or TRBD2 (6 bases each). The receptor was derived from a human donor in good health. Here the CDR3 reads CASSLGRGPSRETQYF. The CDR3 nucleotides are TGTGCCAGCAGCTTAGGACGGGGGCCAAGCAGAGAGACCCAGTACTTC.